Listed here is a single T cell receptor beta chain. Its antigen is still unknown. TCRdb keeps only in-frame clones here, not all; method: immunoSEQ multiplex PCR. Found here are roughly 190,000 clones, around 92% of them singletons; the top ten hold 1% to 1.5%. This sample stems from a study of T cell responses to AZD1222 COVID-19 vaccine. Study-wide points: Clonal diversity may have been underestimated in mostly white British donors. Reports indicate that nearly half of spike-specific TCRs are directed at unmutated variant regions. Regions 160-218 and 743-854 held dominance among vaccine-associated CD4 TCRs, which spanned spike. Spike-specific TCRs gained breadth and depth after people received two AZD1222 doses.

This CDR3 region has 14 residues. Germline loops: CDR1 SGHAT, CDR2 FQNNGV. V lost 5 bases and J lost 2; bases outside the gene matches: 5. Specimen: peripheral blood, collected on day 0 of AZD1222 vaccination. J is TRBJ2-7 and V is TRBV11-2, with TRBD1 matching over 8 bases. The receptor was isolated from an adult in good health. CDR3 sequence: CASSKDRAAYEQYF. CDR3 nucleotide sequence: TGTGCCAGCAGCAAGGACAGGGCAGCCTACGAGCAGTACTTC.